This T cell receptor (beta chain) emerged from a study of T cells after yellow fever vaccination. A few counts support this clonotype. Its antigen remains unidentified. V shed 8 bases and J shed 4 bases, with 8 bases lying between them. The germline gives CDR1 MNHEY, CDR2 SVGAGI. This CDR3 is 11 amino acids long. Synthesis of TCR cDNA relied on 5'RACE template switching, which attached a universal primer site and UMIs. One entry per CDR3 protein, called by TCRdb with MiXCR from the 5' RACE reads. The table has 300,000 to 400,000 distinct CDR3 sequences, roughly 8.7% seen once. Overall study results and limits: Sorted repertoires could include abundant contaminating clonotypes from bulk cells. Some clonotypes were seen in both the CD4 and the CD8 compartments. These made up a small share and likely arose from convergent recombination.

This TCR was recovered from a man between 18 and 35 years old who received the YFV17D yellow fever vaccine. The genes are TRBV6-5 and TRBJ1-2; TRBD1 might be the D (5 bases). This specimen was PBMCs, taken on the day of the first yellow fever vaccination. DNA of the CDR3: TGTGCCAGCCTGGGGGGCTATGGCTACACCTTC. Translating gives CASLGGYGYTF.